The TCR beta chain under discussion was sequenced for a study of blood T cells in healthy people across ages (dated by TCRdb to the mid-2010s). Background for the entire study: Template switching captured roughly one uniquely barcoded TCR beta cDNA molecule per two T cells in model experiments. The donors were split into four age groups: young (average about 15 years), middle-aged (about 40), aged (more than 60) and long-lived (roughly 88). Using the same blood draw, the study looked at two additional independent replicas of 1 million unique cDNA reads for two donors, one aged 18 to 30 and the other aged 80 or older. To track age-related changes in TCR beta repertoire diversity, the study relied on deep sequencing normalized with unique cDNA molecular identifiers. Here is what the overall study found, with its caveats: Compared with the aged group, the long-lived group had more naive CD4+ T cells, fewer expanded clones and increased TCR diversity, suggesting age selection. Total diversity estimates from one million sequenced T cells were considered lower bounds and underestimates. There was a strong correlation between observed TCR beta diversity and the percentage of naive T cells measured by flow cytometry. Since profiling was done on bulk unsorted PBMCs, naive and antigen-experienced compartments could not be conclusively compared. As age increased, observed TCR beta diversity per million T cells dropped in a roughly linear way, and a significant reduction was already evident by age 40. Donor CMV infection status was unknown, potentially confounding age-related changes in expanded clonotypes.

As regards this clonotype: It has no known antigen specificity. Per-base qualities were not stored, and no clone one base away is much larger.

The roughly 37 donors, aged roughly 6 to 100 years, were systemically healthy Caucasian individuals from Russia. Each donor gave ten milliliters of peripheral blood, drawn into EDTA-treated Vacutainer tubes. Ficoll-Paque density-gradient centrifugation was used to isolate PBMCs, with at least 6.5 million per sample. Trizol reagent was used to extract total RNA from PBMCs, with at least 5.5 micrograms per sample. Naive CD45RAhigh/CD27high T cell percentages were measured by flow cytometry on a PBMC aliquot from every donor. Receptor libraries were prepared by 5' RACE. Sequenced using an Illumina HiSeq 2500. The second PCR ran for roughly 6 to 11 cycles and used a J-beta primer mix along with a sample-barcoded 5' primer. A unique molecular identifier was introduced onto each TCR beta cDNA molecule by a template-switch 5' adaptor carrying 12 random nucleotides. Each sample yielded at least 2.5 million CDR3-containing paired-end reads. First-strand cDNA synthesis was performed from all RNA using the Mint cDNA synthesis kit, with priming by a TRBC-specific oligonucleotide. Following uracil-DNA glycosylase treatment, all cDNA underwent a first 18-cycle PCR with the universal primers M1SS and BC2_uni_R. The paper's processing steps were these. For normalization, 1 million high-quality reads, each with a distinct molecular identifier, were randomly selected from each sample. Instead of being binned into consensus sequences, reads that shared molecular identifiers were thrown out. MiTCR, set to a Q25 quality threshold and the strictest error-elimination algorithm, was used for CDR3 identification, clonotype clustering and error correction. A nonparametric unseen species model using Euler transformation provided a lower-bound estimate of total TCR beta diversity. TCRdb cleaned the public reads at Q25 with fastp, built clones with MiXCR and kept in-frame beta chains. Each entry is one CDR3 protein sequence, shown with its most common DNA and genes. TCRdb's processing, not the study's, gives the V and J calls here. This sample has about 800,000 distinct CDR3 sequences in its table, and roughly 25% of those were observed once. 3.7% of the sample comes from the top ten.

The germline V gene yields SGDLS for CDR1 and YYNGEE for CDR2. V and J lose 4 bases and 7 bases, and a span of 17 bases separates them. Spanning cysteine to phenylalanine, the CDR3 consists of 15 amino acids. The kept DNA is CDR3 alone, 45 bases in frame from the first base. This sample was shared with a second study, whose subject was T cells of mothers and their children. According to the second study: Nine systemically healthy Caucasian individuals served as donors, namely three mothers together with their six children. cDNA synthesis used all of the extracted RNA, with approximately 1.4 ug of RNA in each 15 ul reaction. In the second PCR, the M1S primer introduced both the sample barcodes and 2-4 random nucleotides. Over 8.5 million TCR beta CDR3 reads came from each mother, compared with about 3.2 million reads from each child. In both related and unrelated pairs, thymic selection shapes the output of TCR recombination in a similar way, with inherited differences having only a minor effect. Normalized repertoire overlap was always slightly but never significantly higher in related than unrelated mother-child pairs. No persistent microchimeric T cell clones were found, with a detection sensitivity of around 100 clones per million clonotypes. The study used deep NGS to compare TCR beta repertoires of mothers and children, seeking features distinguishing related mother-child pairs from unrelated individuals. The mean age was 40 +/- 4 years for the mothers and around 10 +/- 4 years for the children. Libraries were sequenced on Illumina HiSeq 2000 with 100+100 nt paired-end reads after adapter ligation with NEBNext reagents. To prevent cross-contamination, the mother and child libraries were prepared one month apart and sequenced in separate runs. Between roughly 500,000 and 2,100,000 distinct TCR beta clonotypes were identified per donor. Naive TCR beta clonotypes were estimated from low-frequency clonotypes matched to each donor's FACS-determined naive share, without sorting.

This chain is built from TRBV9 and TRBJ2-2, with a weak D call of TRBD1 (5 bases match). The clonotype was recovered from a boy aged 10-17 years in good health. Sequencing used blood. The DNA sequence is TGTGCCAGCAGCCCTAGGGCAGGGCAGAACGGGGAGCTGTTTTTT. Its translation is CASSPRAGQNGELFF.